Following are 2 T cell receptor beta chains from one sample sequenced in a study of blood T cell repertoires in COVID-19. Sequenced by immunoSEQ multiplex PCR; TCRdb stores in-frame clones only, minus some. This table holds some 200,000 clones, around 81% found once. Sequences were obtained from peripheral blood. These receptors were obtained from a woman aged 30 to 39 who had recovered from COVID-19.

In its sample, this clone was seen a few times. The chain has TRBV12-5 and TRBJ1-6; 8 positions agree with TRBD1. With V trimmed by 0 bases and J by 11 bases, 9 bases remained unmatched. This CDR3 spans 16 amino acids. Germline CDR1 and CDR2: LGHNT and FRNRAP. CDR3 coding DNA: TGTGCTAGTGGTTTGGTACTCGGGACAGGATCCCCACCCCTCCACTTT. Its translation is CASGLVLGTGSPPLHF.

V usage is TRBV19 and J usage is TRBJ2-7; maybe TRBD1 (6 bases). The CDR3 runs to 15 residues. Germline V gives CDR1 LNHDA, CDR2 SQIVND (reference sequence). The germline V and J ends were trimmed by 4 bases and 1 base, with 14 bases remaining between them. CDR3 sequence: CASSTRQVPSYEQYF. The CDR3 nucleotides read TGTGCCAGTAGTACCCGACAGGTCCCTTCCTACGAGCAGTACTTC.